This entry lists 5 T cell receptor beta chains sequenced from one sample in a study of blood T cell repertoires in COVID-19. Repertoires were generated with immunoSEQ multiplex PCR, while TCRdb's copy carries only in-frame clones and drops some. The sample has about 310,000 clones, 89% seen once. The source material was PBMCs or T cells enriched from blood (not recorded which). Receptors originate from a middle-aged woman who had recovered from COVID-19.

The V and J genes are TRBV11-3 and TRBJ2-1; 8 bases are a match to TRBD2. Germline CDR1 SGHNT, CDR2 YENEEA. This CDR3 spans 15 amino acids. V shed 5 bases, J shed 7 bases, and the junction held 10 bases outside the gene matches. The CDR3 is CASSPRAGGRNEQFF. In DNA, the CDR3 is TGTGCCAGCAGCCCCAGGGCGGGGGGCAGGAATGAGCAGTTCTTC.

The rearrangement joins TRBV18 to TRBJ1-2; the match to TRBD1 covers 7 bases. The CDR3 extends over 14 amino acids. Germline-derived CDR1 and CDR2 are KGHSH and LQKENI. V shed 0 bases, J shed 6 bases, and the junction held 4 bases outside the gene matches. CDR3 coding DNA: TGTGCCAGCTCACCACCCCCGGGACAGAATGGCTACACCTTC. As protein: CASSPPPGQNGYTF.

V gene TRBV6-6 combines with J gene TRBJ1-2; 7 bases match TRBD1. The CDR3 has 13 amino acids. The J segment lost 8 bases and the V segment lost 7 bases, leaving 10 bases of the junction unmatched. Germline CDR1 MNHNY, CDR2 SVGAGI (reference sequence). Here the CDR3 DNA reads TGTGCCAGCAACCCCGGGAGGGGGCTCGGCTACACCTTC. It specifies CASNPGRGLGYTF.

The rearrangement links TRBV18 to TRBJ2-3; a weak D match, TRBD1 (6 bases). Germline loops: CDR1 KGHSH, CDR2 LQKENI. Trimming cost V 2 bases and J 1 base, with 10 bases left between them. This CDR3 is built from 15 residues. CDR3 sequence reads: CASSPSGHRTDTQYF. The CDR3 nucleotides are TGTGCCAGCTCACCATCGGGACACCGCACAGATACGCAGTATTTT.

The V and J genes are TRBV4-1 and TRBJ2-1, with unresolved D. Germline lookup yields CDR1 MGHRA and CDR2 YSYEKL. The CDR3 contains 14 residues. Trimming took off 2 bases at V and 6 bases at J, with 11 bases between the two ends. The CDR3 spells CASSQFRLVNEQFF. DNA of the CDR3: TGCGCCAGCAGCCAATTCCGCCTAGTCAATGAGCAGTTCTTC.